This entry lists 18 T cell receptor beta chains sequenced from one sample in a study of T cell responses to AZD1222 COVID-19 vaccine. Sequenced by immunoSEQ multiplex PCR; TCRdb stores in-frame clones only, minus some. The sample has around 78,000 clones; 90% are singletons. Sequenced here: peripheral blood, sampled 28 days after the second AZD1222 dose. Source of these receptors: an adult who received the AZD1222 COVID-19 vaccine.

J is TRBJ1-2 and V is TRBV2; no clear D gene. Trimming shortened V by 0 bases and J by 8 bases, and 10 bases separated the two germline ends. Germline V gene sequence: CDR1 SNHLY, CDR2 FYNNEI. The CDR3 is made up of 13 amino acids. The CDR3 here is CASSEARVGGYTF. CDR3 nucleotides: TGTGCCAGCAGTGAAGCGAGAGTGGGAGGCTACACCTTC.

The rearrangement links TRBV19 to TRBJ2-6, with D possibly being TRBD1 (5 bases). The CDR3 length is 17 residues. The germline V gene has CDR1 LNHDA and CDR2 SQIVND (reference sequence). V was trimmed by 5 bases and J by 3 bases, leaving 17 bases between them. Written as DNA, the CDR3 is TGTGCCAGTAGTCTCGCAGGGAATGTTGGTGGGGCCAACGTCCTGACTTTC. Its translation is CASSLAGNVGGANVLTF.

This chain joins TRBV5-3 and TRBJ2-7; 10 nucleotides agree with TRBD2. TRBV5-3 is recorded as an ORF, its role being uncertain. There are 16 residues in the CDR3. Trimming at V came to 0 bases and at J to 5 bases, leaving 8 bases not matched to a gene. CDR3 nucleotide sequence: TGTGCCAGAAGCTTGGCGGTTGTAGCGGGAGGCGACGAGCAGTACTTC. This gives the protein CARSLAVVAGGDEQYF.

The gene calls are TRBV11-2 and TRBJ2-2; D uncertain. The germline V gene has CDR1 SGHAT and CDR2 FQNNGV. The ends were cut back, 3 bases at V and 3 bases at J, with 8 bases in the middle. This CDR3 has 14 amino acids. CDR3 residues: CASSFPGYTGELFF. The CDR3 bases are TGTGCCAGCAGCTTCCCAGGTTACACCGGGGAGCTGTTTTTT.

This clone was recorded once. The CDR3 is CAISDYDGRYTEAFF. CDR3 in DNA: TGTGCCATCAGTGATTACGACGGGAGGTACACTGAAGCTTTCTTT. The rearrangement uses TRBV10-3 and TRBJ1-1; no definite D call. Germline V gives CDR1 ENHRY, CDR2 SYGVKD. V lost 3 bases and J lost 3, with 14 bases in between. The CDR3 spans 15 residues.

The rearrangement joins TRBV19 to TRBJ2-2, with TRBD1 matching over 9 bases. CDR1 LNHDA and CDR2 SQIVND come from the germline V gene (reference sequence). The ends lost 7 bases at V and 3 bases at J; junction bases unmatched: 6. The CDR3 totals 15 residues. As DNA, the CDR3 is TGTGCCAGTACAGACAGGGGGAGGGACACCGGGGAGCTGTTTTTT. It yields the protein CASTDRGRDTGELFF.

V gene TRBV12-3 or TRBV12-4 combines with J gene TRBJ2-5; D call uncertain. Deletions cut 11 bases from V and 5 bases from J, with 9 bases between. This CDR3 comprises 10 residues. The CDR3 sequence is CACGWETQYF. CDR3 sequence (DNA): TGTGCCTGCGGTTGGGAGACCCAGTACTTC.

The chain employs TRBV9 and TRBJ1-2; D might be TRBD1 (5 bases). The V and J ends lost 0 bases and 4 bases respectively, with 10 bases between them. Germline CDR1 SGDLS, CDR2 YYNGEE. CDR3 length: 14 residues. CDR3 amino acids: CASSVEVGLYGYTF. DNA for the CDR3: TGTGCCAGCAGCGTAGAGGTGGGACTCTATGGCTACACCTTC.

V gene TRBV27 combines with J gene TRBJ1-1, with D tentatively TRBD1 (6 bases). This CDR3 region has 16 residues. Trimming pared 6 bases from V and 3 bases from J, leaving 20 bases between. Germline V lookup: CDR1 MNHEY, CDR2 SMNVEV (reference sequence). CDR3 DNA sequence: TGTGCCAGCAGATTAACAACAGGGAGTGGGGACACTGAAGCTTTCTTT. This sequence encodes CASRLTTGSGDTEAFF.

This chain uses TRBV3-1 (or the pseudogene TRBV3-2) with TRBJ2-7, with D possibly being TRBD2 (6 bases). CDR1 is LGHDT and CDR2 is YNNKEL in the germline V gene (reference sequence). CDR3 length: 17 residues. The V gene lost 0 bases and the J gene lost 2 bases, with 17 bases spanning the gap. The CDR3 sequence: CASSQDSGSGPAYEQYF. CDR3 sequence (DNA): TGTGCCAGCAGCCAAGATTCGGGCAGCGGGCCCGCCTACGAGCAGTACTTC.

This clone was recorded a few times. V is TRBV27 and J is TRBJ1-1, with D possibly TRBD1 on 5 matching bases. From germline, CDR1 is MNHEY and CDR2 SMNVEV (reference sequence). This CDR3 is built from 14 residues. Trimming pared 6 bases from V and 7 bases from J, leaving 18 bases between. The CDR3 DNA sequence: TGTGCCAGCAGGTCTTGGGGGGGAGAGGTTGAAGCTTTCTTT. This codes for CASRSWGGEVEAFF.

The gene calls are TRBV6-5 and TRBJ2-7; 7 positions agree with TRBD1. Trimming cost V 4 bases and J 7 bases; bases outside gene matches: 13. This CDR3 has 15 residues. Germline CDR1 and CDR2: MNHEY and SVGAGI. The CDR3 nucleotides are TGTGCCAGCAGTTGGGACGACAGGGTCGCTGGGGAGCAGTACTTC. It yields the protein CASSWDDRVAGEQYF.

This CDR3 is CASTLLGEVETQYF. The CDR3 nucleotides are TGTGCCAGCACTCTACTAGGAGAAGTGGAGACCCAGTACTTC. The chain couples TRBV7-8 to TRBJ2-5; TRBD2 is a possible D gene (5 bases). This CDR3 region has 14 residues. CDR1 SGHVS and CDR2 FQNEAQ come from the germline V gene. V lost 7 bases and J lost 5, with 17 bases in between. Combining the CDR3 with reference TRBV7-8 and TRBJ2-5 gives the whole variable domain GAGVSQSPRYKVAKRGQDVALRCDPISGHVSLFWYQQALGQGPEFLTYFQNEAQLDKSGLPSDRFFAERPEGSVSTLKIQRTQQEDSAVYLCASTLLGEVETQYFGPGTRLLVL.

The rearrangement links TRBV10-3 to TRBJ1-1; weak D call: TRBD1 (6 bases). In germline, CDR1 is ENHRY, CDR2 SYGVKD. V shed 3 bases and J shed 0 bases, with 17 bases lying between them. The CDR3 extends over 17 amino acids. CDR3 residues: CAISDIMGQGMNTEAFF. CDR3 DNA: TGTGCCATCAGTGATATTATGGGGCAGGGGATGAACACTGAAGCTTTCTTT.

The genes are TRBV7-2 and TRBJ1-5, with TRBD1 as a possible D gene (5 bases). The CDR3 covers 18 residues. The germline CDR1 and CDR2 sequences are SGHTA and FQGNSA. V was trimmed by 4 bases and J by 0 bases, leaving 19 bases between them. As DNA, the CDR3 is TGTGCCAGCAGCTCATCGTGGGGGGGGAAATATAGCAATCAGCCCCAGCATTTT. Protein sequence: CASSSSWGGKYSNQPQHF.

The CDR3 reads CASSMGRKETQYF. The CDR3 region has the DNA TGTGCCAGTAGTATGGGTAGGAAAGAGACCCAGTACTTC. The J gene is TRBJ2-5, the V gene TRBV19; D not resolved. The germline gives CDR1 LNHDA, CDR2 SQIVND (reference sequence). The CDR3 covers 13 residues. V lost 3 bases to trimming and J lost 3 bases, with 8 bases between them.

The gene calls are TRBV2 and TRBJ2-5; 9 bases align to TRBD1. CDR3 length: 13 residues. Germline lookup yields CDR1 SNHLY and CDR2 FYNNEI. With 11 bases clipped from V and 5 bases from J, the junction kept 9 bases outside the gene matches. The CDR3 nucleotides read TGTGCCGGTGGGACAGGGCAGAGGGAGACCCAGTACTTC. It encodes CAGGTGQRETQYF.

The genes are TRBV15 and TRBJ2-7; the D is unclear. Germline CDR1 LNHNV, CDR2 YYDKDF (reference sequence). V was cut by 5 bases and J by 3 bases, with 11 bases left in between. The CDR3 covers 13 residues. The CDR3 region has the DNA TGTGCCACCAGCGCTCCGGGCGGCTACGAGCAGTACTTC. As protein: CATSAPGGYEQYF. Using reference TRBV15 and TRBJ2-7 for the parts outside the CDR3, the full variable domain is DAMVIQNPRYQVTQFGKPVTLSCSQTLNHNVMYWYQQKSSQAPKLLFHYYDKDFNNEADTPDNFQSRRPNTSFCFLDIRSPGLGDTAMYLCATSAPGGYEQYFGPGTRLTVT.